This TCR beta chain was captured in a study of beta chain features in type 1 diabetes. The study reverse transcribed the entire isolated RNA, so it sequenced expressed TCRB transcripts. Repertoires were generated with immunoSEQ multiplex PCR, while TCRdb's copy carries only in-frame clones and drops some. This table holds some 900,000 clones, around a sixth found once. Study-wide results and limits: The study found fewer insertions and more deletions at VDJ junctions in type 1 diabetes patients.

The CDR3 totals 16 residues. V shed 4 bases and J shed 4 bases, with 20 bases lying between them. Germline lookup yields CDR1 SGHNT and CDR2 YYREEE (reference sequence). Comments on this clone: Its antigen is unidentified.

This TCR came from a woman between 18 and 29 years old in good health. The rearrangement uses TRBV5-4 and TRBJ1-2; D may be TRBD1 (5 bases). Sequenced input: naive CD4+ T cells from blood. The CDR3 region is CASSPGTALSGYGYTF. CDR3 nucleotide sequence: TGTGCCAGCAGCCCGGGGACCGCGCTGAGTGGCTATGGCTACACCTTC.